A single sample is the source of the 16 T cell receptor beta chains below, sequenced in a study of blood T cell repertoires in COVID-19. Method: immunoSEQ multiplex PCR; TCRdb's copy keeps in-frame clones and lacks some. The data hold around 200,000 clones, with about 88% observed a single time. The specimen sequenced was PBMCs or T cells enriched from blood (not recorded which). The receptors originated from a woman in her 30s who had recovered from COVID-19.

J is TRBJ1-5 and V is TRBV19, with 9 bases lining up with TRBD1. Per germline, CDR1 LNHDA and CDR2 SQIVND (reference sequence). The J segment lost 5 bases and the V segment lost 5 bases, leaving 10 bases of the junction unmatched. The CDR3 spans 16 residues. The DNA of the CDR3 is TGTGCCAGTAGTTTTTTTGGACAGGGGACATATCAGCCCCAGCATTTT. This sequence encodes CASSFFGQGTYQPQHF.

The CDR3 reads CASSLAVPRGETQYF. Here the CDR3 DNA reads TGTGCCAGCAGCTTAGCGGTACCCAGAGGCGAGACCCAGTACTTC. The rearrangement joins TRBV7-6 to TRBJ2-5; D is uncertain. Germline loops: CDR1 SGHVS, CDR2 FNYEAQ. Trimming removed 0 bases from V and 5 bases from J, with 13 bases in between. The CDR3 sequence is 15 residues long.

CDR3 nucleotides: TGTGCCAGCAGCTTGGCCACAGGGGGCGGAAAACTGTTTTTT. This codes for CASSLATGGGKLFF. The chain has TRBV5-6 and TRBJ1-4; TRBD1 aligns across 9 bases. This CDR3 region has 14 residues. Germline trimming cut 0 bases from V and 10 bases from J; bases unmatched to any gene: 4. Germline V lookup: CDR1 SGHDT, CDR2 YYEEEE.

The CDR3 nucleotides are TGTGCCATCAGTGAACAGGCGGACACTGAAGCTTTCTTT. It translates to CAISEQADTEAFF. The chain combines TRBV10-3 with TRBJ1-1; TRBD1 might be the D (5 bases). Germline CDR1 and CDR2: ENHRY and SYGVKD. The CDR3 is 13 residues long. V lost 3 bases and J lost 3, with 8 bases in between.

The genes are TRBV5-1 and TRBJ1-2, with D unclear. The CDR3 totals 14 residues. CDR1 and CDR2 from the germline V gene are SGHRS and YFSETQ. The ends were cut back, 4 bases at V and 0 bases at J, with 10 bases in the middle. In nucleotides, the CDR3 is TGCGCCAGCAGCCCAGGACTCTCTAACTATGGCTACACCTTC. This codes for CASSPGLSNYGYTF.

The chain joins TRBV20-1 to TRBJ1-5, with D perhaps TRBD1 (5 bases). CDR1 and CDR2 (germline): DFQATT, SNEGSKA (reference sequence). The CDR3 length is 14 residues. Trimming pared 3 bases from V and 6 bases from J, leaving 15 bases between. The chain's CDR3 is CSASLGGDAQPQHF. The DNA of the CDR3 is TGCAGTGCTAGTCTAGGAGGGGATGCTCAGCCCCAGCATTTT.

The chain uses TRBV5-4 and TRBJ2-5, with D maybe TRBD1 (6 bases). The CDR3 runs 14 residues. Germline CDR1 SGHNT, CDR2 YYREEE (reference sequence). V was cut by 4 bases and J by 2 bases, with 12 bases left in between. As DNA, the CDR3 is TGTGCCAGCAGCAAACGGGACACGCAAGAGACCCAGTACTTC. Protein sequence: CASSKRDTQETQYF.

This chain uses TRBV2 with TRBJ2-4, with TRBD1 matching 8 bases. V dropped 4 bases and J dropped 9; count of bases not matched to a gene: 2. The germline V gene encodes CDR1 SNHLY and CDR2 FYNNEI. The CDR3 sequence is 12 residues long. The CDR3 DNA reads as TGTGCCAGCAGTGTGGACAGGGCCATTCAGTACTTC. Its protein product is CASSVDRAIQYF.

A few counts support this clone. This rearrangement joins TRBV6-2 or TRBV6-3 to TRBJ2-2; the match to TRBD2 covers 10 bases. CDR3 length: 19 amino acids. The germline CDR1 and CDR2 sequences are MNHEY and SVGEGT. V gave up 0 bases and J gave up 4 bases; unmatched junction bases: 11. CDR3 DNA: TGTGCCAGCAGTTACTCGAGGCTAGCGGGGGTCATCCCCACCGGGGAGCTGTTTTTT. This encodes CASSYSRLAGVIPTGELFF.

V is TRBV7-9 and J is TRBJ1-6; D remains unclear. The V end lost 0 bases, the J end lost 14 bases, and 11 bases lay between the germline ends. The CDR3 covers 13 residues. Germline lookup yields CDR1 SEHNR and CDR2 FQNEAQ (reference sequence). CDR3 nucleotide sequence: TGTGCCAGCAGCTTAGCGGTGCCCTCGGCCCTCCACTTT. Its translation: CASSLAVPSALHF. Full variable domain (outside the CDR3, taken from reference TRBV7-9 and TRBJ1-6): DTGVSQNPRHKITKRGQNVTFRCDPISEHNRLYWYRQTLGQGPEFLTYFQNEAQLEKSRLLSDRFSAERPKGSFSTLEIQRTEQGDSAMYLCASSLAVPSALHFGNGTRLTVT.

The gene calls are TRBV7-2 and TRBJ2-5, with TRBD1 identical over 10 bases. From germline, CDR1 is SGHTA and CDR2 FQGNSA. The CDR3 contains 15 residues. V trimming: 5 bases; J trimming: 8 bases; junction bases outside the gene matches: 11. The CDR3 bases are TGTGCCAGCAGCCAACAGGGGACAGGGGACAGAACCCAGTACTTC. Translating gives CASSQQGTGDRTQYF.

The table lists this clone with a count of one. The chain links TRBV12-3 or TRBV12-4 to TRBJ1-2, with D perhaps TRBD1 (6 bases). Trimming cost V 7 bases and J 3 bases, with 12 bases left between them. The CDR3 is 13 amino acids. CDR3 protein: CASTQGKDYGYTF. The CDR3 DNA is TGTGCCAGCACCCAGGGGAAAGACTATGGCTACACCTTC.

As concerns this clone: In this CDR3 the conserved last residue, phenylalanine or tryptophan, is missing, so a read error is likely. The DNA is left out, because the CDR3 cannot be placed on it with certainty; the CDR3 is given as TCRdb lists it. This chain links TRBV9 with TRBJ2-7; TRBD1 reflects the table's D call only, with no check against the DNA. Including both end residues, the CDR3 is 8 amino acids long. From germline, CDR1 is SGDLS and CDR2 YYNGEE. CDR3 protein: CASFQGFS.

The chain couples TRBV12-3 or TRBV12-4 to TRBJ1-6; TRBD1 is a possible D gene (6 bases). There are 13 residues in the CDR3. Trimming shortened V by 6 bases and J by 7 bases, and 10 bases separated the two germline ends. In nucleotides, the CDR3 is TGTGCCAGCAGGCGCACAGGGAATTCACCCCTCCACTTT. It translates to CASRRTGNSPLHF.

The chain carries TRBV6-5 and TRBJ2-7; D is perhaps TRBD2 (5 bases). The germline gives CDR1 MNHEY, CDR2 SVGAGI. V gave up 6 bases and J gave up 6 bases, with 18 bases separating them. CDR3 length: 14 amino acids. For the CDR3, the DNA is TGTGCCAGCAGGAGAGGAGGTTCGTCTGGCGAGCAGTACTTC. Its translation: CASRRGGSSGEQYF.

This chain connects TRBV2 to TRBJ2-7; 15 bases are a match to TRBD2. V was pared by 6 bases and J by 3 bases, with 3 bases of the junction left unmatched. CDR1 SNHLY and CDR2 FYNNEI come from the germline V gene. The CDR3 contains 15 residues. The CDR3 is CASRQGLAGGYEQYF. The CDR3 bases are TGTGCCAGCAGGCAGGGACTAGCGGGGGGCTACGAGCAGTACTTC.